Given below is one TCR beta chain in context. Its target antigen remains unknown. No clone much larger than this one lies a single base away; base qualities are absent. The immunoSEQ Assay was used to immunosequence TCRbeta CDR3 regions from genomic DNA. Before high-throughput sequencing, the genomic DNA was amplified using bias-controlled multiplex PCR. Per the authors' processing: To quantify the absolute abundance of each unique TCRbeta CDR3 region, the sequences were collapsed and filtered. Clonality, defined as 1 minus Pielou's evenness, was calculated using only productive rearrangements. Clones with significantly greater frequencies in on-treatment versus baseline samples were identified using a previously published method. The table comes from immuneACCESS by way of TCRdb, which keeps in-frame sequences with V and J called. Part of the clones is missing from these tables; in studies checked, under half for an unresolved V gene and the rest for unknown reasons. D and trimming were read from the DNA, whereas the V and J calls and clone size are those reported in that table. This sample holds tens of thousands of clones; 65% to 75% were observed only once. The ten largest clones capture around 20% of the sample.

This specimen's treatment or condition label, interpreted: randomized to nivolumab then ipilimumab (arm A) or the reverse (arm B). None of the patients in the trial had previously been given DNA-damaging chemotherapy. A FACS Aria II flow cytometer was used to sort live CD3+CD8+ cells that were negative for CD19 and CD56 from thawed PBMCs. CheckMate 064, a randomized, open-label phase II trial of sequential checkpoint blockade, was the source of the samples, all of which came from patients with melanoma. Leukapheresis was used to collect peripheral blood mononuclear cells, which were then purified with Ficoll-Paque and frozen in human serum with about 10% DMSO. Purity of sorted blood CD3+CD8+ cells was verified at >95% immediately after sorting, followed by DNA extraction. This entry is derived from a study of sequential checkpoint blockade in melanoma (dated 2019 in TCRdb). With respect to the entire study: In a 1:1 randomization, patients received either first-line nivolumab then ipilimumab (arm A) or ipilimumab then nivolumab (arm B). Maintenance nivolumab came after each of the two trial sequences. Study-wide conclusions, independent of this receptor: Larger, independent patient cohorts are needed to validate the response-prediction model that combines TCR metrics and mutation burden.

Cut back by 5 bases and 3 bases, the V and J ends lie 10 bases apart. The CDR3 has 14 amino acids, counting the end cysteine and phenylalanine. Only CDR3 DNA remains: 42 bases, in frame from the first base. CDR1 and CDR2 are drawn from the germline V gene: SGHTA, FQGTGA. Sample: CD8+ T cells sorted from blood (inferred from file names), taken from a patient given nivolumab and ipilimumab in sequence. Recombination joined TRBV7-3 with TRBJ2-2; TRBD2 is a weak D gene call, 5 bases matching. This receptor was taken from a human donor with melanoma. The DNA sequence is TGTGCCAGCAGCCCGAGAGGGTACACCGGGGAGCTGTTTTTT. It specifies CASSPRGYTGELFF.